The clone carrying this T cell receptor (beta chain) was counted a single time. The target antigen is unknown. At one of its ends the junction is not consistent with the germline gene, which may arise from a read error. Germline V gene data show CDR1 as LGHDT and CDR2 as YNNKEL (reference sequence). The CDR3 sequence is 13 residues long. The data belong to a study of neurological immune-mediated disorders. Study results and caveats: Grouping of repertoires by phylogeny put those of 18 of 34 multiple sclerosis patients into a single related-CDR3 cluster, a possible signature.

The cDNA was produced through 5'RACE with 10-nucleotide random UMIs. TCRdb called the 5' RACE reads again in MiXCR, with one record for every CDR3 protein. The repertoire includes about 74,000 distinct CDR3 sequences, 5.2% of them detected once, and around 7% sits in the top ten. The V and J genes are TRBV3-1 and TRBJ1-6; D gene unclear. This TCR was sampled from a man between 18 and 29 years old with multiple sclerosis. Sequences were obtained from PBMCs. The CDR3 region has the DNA TGTACCAGCAGCCATTTGCGAGGCCCACCCCTCAACTTT. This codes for CTSSHLRGPPLNF.